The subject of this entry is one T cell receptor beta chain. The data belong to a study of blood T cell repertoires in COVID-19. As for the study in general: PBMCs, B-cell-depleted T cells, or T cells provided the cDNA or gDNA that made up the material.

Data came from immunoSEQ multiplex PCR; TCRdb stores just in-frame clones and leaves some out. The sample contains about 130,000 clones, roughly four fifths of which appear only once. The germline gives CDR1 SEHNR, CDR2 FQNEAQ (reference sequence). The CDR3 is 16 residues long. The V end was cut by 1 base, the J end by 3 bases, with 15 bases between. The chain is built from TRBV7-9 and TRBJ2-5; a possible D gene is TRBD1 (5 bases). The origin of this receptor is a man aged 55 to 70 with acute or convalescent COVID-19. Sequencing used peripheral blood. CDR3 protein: CASSLDQGIREETQYF. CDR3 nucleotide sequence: TGTGCCAGCAGCTTAGATCAGGGAATTAGGGAAGAGACCCAGTACTTC.